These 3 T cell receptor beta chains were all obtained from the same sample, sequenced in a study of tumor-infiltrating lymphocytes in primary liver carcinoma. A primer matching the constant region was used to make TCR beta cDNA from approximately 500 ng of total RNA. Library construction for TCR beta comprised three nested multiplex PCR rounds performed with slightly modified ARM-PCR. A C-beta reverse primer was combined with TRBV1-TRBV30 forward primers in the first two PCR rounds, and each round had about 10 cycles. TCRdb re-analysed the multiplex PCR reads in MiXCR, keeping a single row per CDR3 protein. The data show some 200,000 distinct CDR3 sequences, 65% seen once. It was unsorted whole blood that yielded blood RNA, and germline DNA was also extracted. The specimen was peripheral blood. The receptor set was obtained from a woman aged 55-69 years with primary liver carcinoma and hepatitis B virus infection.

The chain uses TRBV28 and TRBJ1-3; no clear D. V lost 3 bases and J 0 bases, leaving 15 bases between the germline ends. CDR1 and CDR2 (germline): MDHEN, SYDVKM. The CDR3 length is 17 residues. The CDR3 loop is CASSFGVSGSSGNTIYF. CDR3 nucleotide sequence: TGTGCCAGCAGTTTTGGAGTTTCCGGGAGCTCTGGAAACACCATATATTTT.

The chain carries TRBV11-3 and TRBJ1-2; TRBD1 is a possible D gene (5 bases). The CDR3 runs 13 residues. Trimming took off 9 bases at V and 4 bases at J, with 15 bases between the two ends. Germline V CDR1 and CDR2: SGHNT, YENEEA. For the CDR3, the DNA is TGTGCCAGAAGCCCAAGGGGAGCCTATGGCTACACCTTC. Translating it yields CARSPRGAYGYTF.

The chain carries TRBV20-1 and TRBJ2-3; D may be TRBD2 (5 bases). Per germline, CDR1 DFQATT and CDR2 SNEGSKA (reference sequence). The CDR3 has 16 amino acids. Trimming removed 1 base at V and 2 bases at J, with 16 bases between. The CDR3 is CSARGFNGETTDTQYF. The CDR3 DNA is TGCAGTGCTAGAGGGTTTAACGGGGAAACCACAGATACGCAGTATTTT.